Listed below are T cell receptor beta chains from one sample, sequenced in a study of cytomegalovirus exposure and HLA in healthy donors. Generated by immunoSEQ multiplex PCR, the TCRdb table keeps only in-frame clones and is missing some. The sample lists approximately 200,000 clones; around 67% were seen once. Source material: PBMCs. The source is a woman in her 30s in good health and CMV-seropositive. Each CDR3 is given with its conserved first and last residue. Fields, in order: J gene, clone size, CDR3 length, V gene, D gene, CDR3 protein, CDR3 DNA. D genes are given only for firm matches. A row's size may be missing; if present it is once, few, many or a size class.

TRBJ2-7	-	14	TRBV19	TRBD1	CASSATGVSYEQYF	TGTGCCAGTAGTGCGACAGGGGTCTCCTACGAGCAGTACTTC
TRBJ2-7	-	15	TRBV28	TRBD1	CASTFDSGGDYEQYF	TGTGCCAGCACCTTTGACTCAGGGGGCGACTACGAGCAGTACTTC
TRBJ2-3	-	15	TRBV6-5	-	CASSPGLQGGDTQYF	TGTGCCAGCAGTCCGGGACTTCAGGGGGGAGATACGCAGTATTTT
TRBJ2-1	-	14	TRBV5-1	-	CASSLAPGSNEQFF	TGCGCCAGCAGCTTGGCTCCAGGGTCCAATGAGCAGTTCTTC
TRBJ2-1	few	16	TRBV6-5	TRBD2	CASSSRLAGSYNEQFF	TGTGCCAGCAGTTCCCGACTAGCCGGCTCCTACAATGAGCAGTTCTTC
TRBJ2-4	once	18	TRBV5-1	TRBD2	CASSLMVAGLGAKNIQYF	TGCGCCAGCAGCTTGATGGTAGCGGGATTGGGGGCCAAAAACATTCAGTACTTC
TRBJ1-2	-	13	TRBV5-1	TRBD1	CASSSTGDYGYTF	TGCGCCAGCAGCTCGACAGGGGACTATGGCTACACCTTC
TRBJ1-1	few	15	TRBV5-1	-	CASSLGGGRNTEAFF	TGCGCCAGCAGCTTGGGAGGCGGGAGGAACACTGAAGCTTTCTTT
TRBJ2-7	-	13	TRBV19	TRBD1	CASSIRDSSEQYF	TGTGCCAGTAGTATACGGGACAGTTCCGAGCAGTACTTC
TRBJ1-2	-	14	TRBV18	-	CASSIRQALYGYTF	TGTGCCAGCTCTATCAGACAGGCCCTCTATGGCTACACCTTC
TRBJ2-2	-	15	TRBV25-1	TRBD1	CASSPHRGAAGELFF	TGTGCCAGCAGCCCTCACAGGGGTGCGGCCGGGGAGCTGTTTTTT
TRBJ2-7	few	14	TRBV25-1	TRBD1	CASTFGTGVGEQYF	TGTGCCAGCACCTTTGGGACAGGGGTGGGGGAGCAGTACTTC
TRBJ1-1	-	16	TRBV28	TRBD1	CASSLRVTGANAEAFF	TGTGCCAGCAGTTTAAGGGTGACAGGGGCAAACGCTGAAGCTTTCTTT
TRBJ2-2	-	12	TRBV9	-	CASFDRVGELFF	TGTGCCAGCTTCGATCGGGTCGGGGAGCTGTTTTTT
TRBJ2-3	-	16	TRBV2	TRBD2	CASSLRSGTSTDTQYF	TGTGCCAGCAGCCTTAGGAGCGGGACTAGCACAGATACGCAGTATTTT
TRBJ2-7	once	14	TRBV27	TRBD2	CASSFQGTSWEQYF	TGTGCCAGCAGTTTCCAGGGGACTAGTTGGGAGCAGTACTTC
TRBJ2-1	-	13	TRBV19	TRBD1	CASSQQGVYEQFF	TGTGCCAGTAGTCAGCAGGGGGTGTATGAGCAGTTCTTC
TRBJ2-1	-	15	TRBV13	TRBD2	CASSAGLAGNNEQFF	TGTGCCAGCAGCGCCGGACTAGCGGGAAACAATGAGCAGTTCTTC
TRBJ1-3	-	15	TRBV28	-	CASSLGSRSGNTIYF	TGTGCCAGCAGTTTGGGCAGCCGCTCTGGAAACACCATATATTTT
TRBJ2-1	few	12	TRBV27	-	CASSPTGNEQFF	TGTGCCAGCAGTCCCACCGGGAACGAGCAGTTCTTC